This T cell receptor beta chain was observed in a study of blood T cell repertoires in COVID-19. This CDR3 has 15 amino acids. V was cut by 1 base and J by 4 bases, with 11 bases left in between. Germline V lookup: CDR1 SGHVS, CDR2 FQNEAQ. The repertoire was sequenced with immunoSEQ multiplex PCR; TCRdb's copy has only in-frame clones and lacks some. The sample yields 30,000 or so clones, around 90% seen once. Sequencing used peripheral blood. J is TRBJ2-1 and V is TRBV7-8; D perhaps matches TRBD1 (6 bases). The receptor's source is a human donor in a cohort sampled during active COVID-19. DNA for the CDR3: TGTGCCAGCAGCTTAGGGGGGCCTGGTTACAATGAGCAGTTCTTC. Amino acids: CASSLGGPGYNEQFF.